This T cell receptor (beta chain) is drawn from a study of vaccination effects on CD4 cells after COVID-19. Across the whole study: Samples came from a couple of convalescent patients 16 days and one week before vaccination.

This clone has more than one count but fewer than ten. Its matching antigen is unknown. The data were produced by immunoSEQ multiplex PCR, yet TCRdb's version contains in-frame clones alone and is incomplete. This table has about 36,000 clones, about 78% appearing once. The CDR3 contains 16 residues. The germline V gene encodes CDR1 MDHEN and CDR2 SYDVKM. V dropped 8 bases and J dropped 4; count of bases not matched to a gene: 13. ViraFEST expansion of antigen-specific CD4+ T cells with viral peptide pools preceded sequencing. With about 9 days of culture completed, CD4+ T cells were isolated. Their SARS-CoV-2 infection, verified by PCR, occurred between March and December 2020.

Sequenced here: CD4+ T cells from PBMCs cultured with HCoV-NL63 spike peptides, sampled before COVID-19 vaccination. V and J are TRBV28 and TRBJ1-5; the match to TRBD1 covers 8 bases. The clonotype comes from a human donor who had a prior SARS-CoV-2 infection. The CDR3 DNA sequence: TGTGCCAGCGGGCCGGGACAGGTTTGGGGGAATCAGCCCCAGCATTTT. It yields the protein CASGPGQVWGNQPQHF.